These 2 T cell receptor beta chains came from one sample sequenced in a study of blood T cell repertoires in COVID-19. TCRdb's copy holds only in-frame clones and misses some; the assay was immunoSEQ multiplex PCR. Here the sample spans 9,700 or so clones, approximately 80% being singletons. The sample comprised peripheral blood. The receptors stem from a man between 70 and 80 years old with active COVID-19.

The chain links TRBV4-2 to TRBJ2-7; 9 bases line up with TRBD1. The CDR3 length is 14 residues. The trim removed 5 bases at V and 6 bases at J, leaving 8 bases unmatched. Germline CDR1 and CDR2: LGHNA and YNFKEQ. CDR3 sequence (DNA): TGTGCCAGCAGCACAACCGGGACAGGGACCGAGCAGTACTTC. Its translation: CASSTTGTGTEQYF.

The chain is built from TRBV9 and TRBJ1-1; TRBD1 might be the D (5 bases). CDR3 length: 16 residues. Trimming removed 2 bases at V and 4 bases at J, with 18 bases between. Per the germline V gene, CDR1 is SGDLS and CDR2 is YYNGEE. Here the CDR3 DNA reads TGTGCCAGCAGCGTGACCCTGGGGGAGGGAGGCACTGAAGCTTTCTTT. Protein sequence: CASSVTLGEGGTEAFF.